Detailed here is one T cell receptor (beta chain). With random hexamers, reverse transcription was performed on about 0.5 to 1 ug of RNA. TCRdb processed the immunoSEQ multiplex PCR reads anew with MiXCR; each CDR3 protein has one entry. Of 55,000 to 70,000 distinct CDR3 sequences detected, just under 95% appear once; the ten largest clones hold around 0.25%. Blood CD8+ and CD4+ T cells underwent high-throughput TCR beta sequencing. While CD8+ and CD4+ T cells were isolated negatively, TEMRA cells were enriched by FACS. These data originate in a study of CD8 T cells in Susac syndrome. The clonotype comes from a human donor in good health. The sample was CD8+ T cells from PBMCs.

As DNA, the CDR3 is TGCGCCAGCAGCCAAGATGAGTATCAGCCCCAGCATTTT. It codes for CASSQDEYQPQHF. The chain combines TRBV4-3 with TRBJ1-5; D gene unclear. Per germline, CDR1 LGHNA and CDR2 YSLEER. Between the trimmed V and J ends, which lost 0 bases and 5 bases, there was a span of 5 bases. The length of the CDR3 is 13 residues.